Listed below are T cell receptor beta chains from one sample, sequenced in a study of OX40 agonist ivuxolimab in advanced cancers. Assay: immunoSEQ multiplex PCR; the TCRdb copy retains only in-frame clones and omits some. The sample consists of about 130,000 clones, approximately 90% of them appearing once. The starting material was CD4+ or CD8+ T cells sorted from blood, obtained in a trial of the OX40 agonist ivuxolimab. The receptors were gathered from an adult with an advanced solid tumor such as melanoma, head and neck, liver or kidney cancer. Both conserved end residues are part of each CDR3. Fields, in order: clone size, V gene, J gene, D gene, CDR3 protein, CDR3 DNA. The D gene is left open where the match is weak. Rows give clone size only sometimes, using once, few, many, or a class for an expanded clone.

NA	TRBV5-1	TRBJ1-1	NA	CASSALSNTEAFF	TGCGCCAGCAGCGCACTGTCGAACACTGAAGCTTTCTTT
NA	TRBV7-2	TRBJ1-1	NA	CASSSNLRLLNTEAFF	TGTGCCAGCAGCTCGAACTTGAGGCTCCTGAACACTGAAGCTTTCTTT
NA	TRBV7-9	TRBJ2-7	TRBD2	CASSFRTSGGEQYF	TGTGCCAGCAGCTTTCGGACTAGCGGGGGCGAGCAGTACTTC
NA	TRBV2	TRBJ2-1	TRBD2	CASSEWGLAGGPGEQFF	TGTGCCAGCAGTGAATGGGGACTAGCGGGAGGGCCGGGGGAGCAGTTCTTC
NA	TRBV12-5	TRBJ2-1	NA	CASGGLFPSYNEQFF	TGTGCTAGTGGCGGACTTTTTCCCTCCTACAATGAGCAGTTCTTC
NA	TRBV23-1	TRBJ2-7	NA	CASSHRRQRSSYEQYF	TGCGCCAGCAGTCACCGGAGACAGAGAAGCTCCTACGAGCAGTACTTC
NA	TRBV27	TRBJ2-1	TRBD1	CASKRQGGLYNEQFF	TGTGCCAGCAAACGACAGGGGGGTCTCTACAATGAGCAGTTCTTC
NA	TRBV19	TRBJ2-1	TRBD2	CASSIASGRYRDEQFF	TGTGCCAGTAGTATCGCTAGCGGGAGGTATAGGGATGAGCAGTTCTTC
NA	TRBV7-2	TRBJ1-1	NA	CASSLALEGTEAFF	TGTGCCAGCAGCTTAGCGCTGGAGGGAACTGAAGCTTTCTTT
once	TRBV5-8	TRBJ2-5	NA	CASSSHTGQGLETQYF	TGTGCCAGCAGCTCCCACACCGGCCAGGGGTTAGAGACCCAGTACTTC
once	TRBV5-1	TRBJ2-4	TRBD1	CASSLEPGQGAKNIQYF	TGCGCCAGCAGCTTGGAACCGGGACAGGGAGCCAAAAACATTCAGTACTTC
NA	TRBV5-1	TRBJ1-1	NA	CASRTAPMNTEAFF	TGCGCCAGCAGGACCGCTCCCATGAACACTGAAGCTTTCTTT
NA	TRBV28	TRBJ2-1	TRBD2	CASTDGCTCASGNANDEQFF	TGTGCCAGCACCGATGGCTGTACTTGCGCTAGCGGGAATGCTAATGATGAGCAGTTCTTC
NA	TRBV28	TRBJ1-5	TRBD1	CASRPRDRGTQPQHF	TGTGCCAGCAGGCCCCGGGACAGGGGGACTCAGCCCCAGCATTTT
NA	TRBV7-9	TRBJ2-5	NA	CASSAKAGEETQYF	TGTGCCAGCAGCGCGAAAGCAGGGGAAGAGACCCAGTACTTC
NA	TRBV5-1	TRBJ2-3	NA	CASSRTTGEGTQYF	TGCGCCAGCAGCCGGACGACCGGGGAAGGTACGCAGTATTTT
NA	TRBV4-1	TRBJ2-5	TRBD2	CASSQDRSGSTKETQYF	TGCGCCAGCAGCCAAGATCGCAGCGGGAGCACTAAAGAGACCCAGTACTTC